The 23 T cell receptor beta chains below were found in one sample sequenced in a study of metastatic and nonmetastatic thyroid tumors. Each patient went into thyroid surgery without having received any treatment. TCRdb reanalyzed the PCR reads with MiXCR. The data contain about 17,000 clones, about 28% of them seen just once; the ten biggest clones take up roughly 20%. Sequenced sample: tumor tissue. Receptor source: a female donor with papillary thyroid cancer or a benign thyroid nodule (not recorded which). Some clones in this sample may be carry-over from other donors' samples.

This clone was observed many times. The rearrangement joins TRBV5-1 to TRBJ1-4; D unresolved. V was shortened by 1 base and J by 0 bases, with 7 bases between the two germline ends. Germline V gene lookup returns CDR1 SGHRS and CDR2 YFSETQ. The CDR3 runs 15 residues. Written as DNA, the CDR3 is TGCGCCAGCAGCTTGTCGGCGGCAACTAATGAAAAACTGTTTTTT. Translated: CASSLSAATNEKLFF. The full variable domain, completed using reference TRBV5-1 and TRBJ1-4, is KAGVTQTPRYLIKTRGQQVTLSCSPISGHRSVSWYQQTPGQGLQFLFEYFSETQRNKGNFPGRFSGRQFSNSRSEMNVSTLELGDSALYLCASSLSAATNEKLFFGSGTQLSVL.

This clone has a count of ten or more. CDR3 amino acids: CASSRSGGGYGYTF. The CDR3 DNA sequence: TGTGCCAGCAGCCGATCCGGAGGGGGTTATGGCTACACCTTC. The genes are TRBV7-2 and TRBJ1-2; TRBD1 might be the D (6 bases). The germline V gene encodes CDR1 SGHTA and CDR2 FQGNSA. The CDR3 consists of 14 residues. V gave up 5 bases and J gave up 5 bases, with 15 bases separating them. The full variable domain, completed using reference TRBV7-2 and TRBJ1-2, is GAGVSQSPSNKVTEKGKDVELRCDPISGHTALYWYRQSLGQGLEFLIYFQGNSAPDKSGLPSDRFSAERTGGSVSTLTIQRTQQEDSAVYLCASSRSGGGYGYTFGSGTRLTVV.

This clone has ten or more counts. The chain joins TRBV5-6 to TRBJ2-1; D is unresolved. This CDR3 spans 11 amino acids. CDR1 SGHDT and CDR2 YYEEEE come from the germline V gene. V was trimmed by 1 base and J by 10 bases, leaving 6 bases between them. The CDR3: CASSLHGEQFF. In DNA, the CDR3 is TGTGCCAGCAGCTTGCATGGGGAGCAGTTCTTC.

The V call is TRBV19, the J call TRBJ2-7, with 14 positions matching TRBD2. CDR1 is LNHDA, CDR2 SQIVND, per germline (reference sequence). The trim removed 8 bases at V and 4 bases at J, leaving 16 bases unmatched. This CDR3 contains 18 residues. The CDR3 DNA reads TGTGCCAGTTCCACGGGGACTAGCGGGAGATGGGGTCCTTACGAGCAGTACTTC. It codes for CASSTGTSGRWGPYEQYF.

This clone was counted ten times or more. This may be a read error, as it is one base from a much larger clone. The gene calls are TRBV29-1 and TRBJ2-3; D unclear. Deletions cut 8 bases from V and 3 bases from J, with 15 bases between. The length of the CDR3 is 13 residues. Germline V gene data show CDR1 as SQVTM and CDR2 as ANQGSEA. Here the CDR3 DNA reads TGCAGCACCCTAGGGCGGATAACAGATACGCAGTATTTT. Protein: CSTLGRITDTQYF.

This clone was found many times. The V gene is TRBV20-1, the J gene TRBJ2-1; 7 nucleotides agree with TRBD1. The CDR3 is 15 residues long. Trimming removed 6 bases from V and 5 bases from J; junction bases left unmatched: 13. Germline-derived CDR1 and CDR2 are DFQATT and SNEGSKA (reference sequence). The CDR3 bases are TGCAGTGCGGAAGCCGGGACAGACTCAAACAATGAGCAGTTCTTC. It is translated as CSAEAGTDSNNEQFF.

Ten or more counts support this clone. The chain uses TRBV12-3 or TRBV12-4 and TRBJ2-3; D gene unclear. With 5 bases removed from V and 2 bases from J, the gap between germline ends came to 14 bases. The CDR3 is 15 amino acids. CDR3 DNA sequence: TGTGCCAGCAGTCGACCCCCGTACGACACAGATACGCAGTATTTT. Residues: CASSRPPYDTDTQYF.

This clone was counted ten times or more. The chain recombines TRBV7-9 with TRBJ2-5; D is uncertain. CDR3 length: 13 residues. Germline-derived CDR1 and CDR2 are SEHNR and FQNEAQ (reference sequence). Trimming left V 2 bases short and J 2 bases short, with 6 bases between. CDR3 in amino acids: CASSLQKQETQYF. Here the CDR3 DNA reads TGTGCCAGCAGCTTACAAAAACAAGAGACCCAGTACTTC.

To note about this clone: A junction boundary mismatches the germline segment, possibly from a read error. The V gene is TRBV28, the J gene TRBJ2-7, with D possibly being TRBD1 or TRBD2 (6 bases each). This CDR3 has 16 residues. Per the germline V gene, CDR1 is MDHEN and CDR2 is SYDVKM. This CDR3 is CASSLSGAREDYEKYF. CDR3 DNA: TGTGCCAGCAGTTTATCGGGGGCGAGGGAAGACTACGAGAAGTACTTC.

The V gene is TRBV28, the J gene TRBJ1-2; possible D gene TRBD1, 5 bases. Germline V gene sequence: CDR1 MDHEN, CDR2 SYDVKM. The CDR3 contains 15 residues. The V end lost 4 bases, the J end lost 2 bases, and 14 bases lay between the germline ends. The CDR3 sequence: CASSSGFRVNYGYTF. CDR3 sequence (DNA): TGTGCCAGCAGTTCTGGGTTCAGGGTCAACTATGGCTACACCTTC.

The chain joins TRBV6-5 to TRBJ2-7; D gene ambiguous. CDR3 length equals 13 residues. The germline V gene has CDR1 MNHEY and CDR2 SVGAGI. Deletions cut 4 bases from V and 10 bases from J, with 17 bases between. CDR3 sequence: CASSLGLTYDQYF. The DNA of the CDR3 is TGTGCCAGCAGTTTGGGCCTCACCTATGATCAGTACTTC.

The CDR3 sequence is CAWSVLMNTGELFF. In DNA form, the CDR3 reads TGTGCCTGGAGTGTATTGATGAACACCGGGGAGCTGTTTTTT. The rearrangement links TRBV30 to TRBJ2-2; D uncertain. V was clipped by 0 bases and J by 1 base, with 6 bases between them. CDR3 size: 14 residues. Germline loops: CDR1 GTSNPN, CDR2 SVGIG (reference sequence).

The CDR3 region is CASSSRSSSYEQYF. CDR3 DNA sequence: TGTGCCAGCAGCTCCAGGTCCAGCTCCTACGAGCAGTACTTC. This chain joins TRBV9 and TRBJ2-7; D is unclear. V was cut by 4 bases and J by 0 bases, with 11 bases left in between. Germline CDR1 SGDLS, CDR2 YYNGEE. The CDR3 sequence is 14 residues long.

The table lists this clone with many counts. The chain has TRBV3-1 and TRBJ1-2; D may be TRBD1 (6 bases). The germline V and J ends were trimmed by 1 base and 1 base, with 10 bases remaining between them. From germline, CDR1 is LGHDT and CDR2 YNNKEL (reference sequence). This CDR3 contains 15 residues. CDR3 in DNA: TGTGCCAGCAGCCAAGGGACAGCTATTAACTATGGCTACACCTTC. It translates to CASSQGTAINYGYTF.

This clone was recorded many times. The chain links TRBV20-1 to TRBJ1-1; 9 bases line up with TRBD1. The germline V gene has CDR1 DFQATT and CDR2 SNEGSKA (reference sequence). The CDR3 length is 15 residues. V lost 0 bases, J lost 5 bases, and 7 bases stayed unmatched. In DNA, the CDR3 is TGCAGTGCTAGAGATCCGGGACAGGGCGATACTGAAGCTTTCTTT. Protein sequence: CSARDPGQGDTEAFF.

The chain couples TRBV24-1 to TRBJ2-1; D might be TRBD1 (6 bases). This CDR3 has 13 residues. CDR1 is KGHDR and CDR2 is SFDVKD in the germline V gene. V lost 4 bases, J lost 8 bases, and 11 bases lay in between. The CDR3 nucleotides are TGTGCCACCAGTGAACGTAACAGGGATGAGCAGTTCTTC. This sequence encodes CATSERNRDEQFF.

This clone is medium-sized. The genes are TRBV12-3 or TRBV12-4 and TRBJ2-7; 11 bases fit TRBD1. Trimming took 0 bases from V and 5 from J; bases not matched to a gene: 3. The CDR3 runs 15 residues. Here the CDR3 DNA reads TGTGCCAGCAGTTTAGCCGGGACAGGGGGAAACGAGCAGTACTTC. Translating it yields CASSLAGTGGNEQYF.

This clone has ten or more counts. The chain combines TRBV30 with TRBJ2-4, with D uncertain. Germline assignment: CDR1 GTSNPN and CDR2 SVGIG (reference sequence). This CDR3 region has 12 residues. Deletions cut 1 base from V and 6 bases from J, with 7 bases between. The CDR3 coding sequence is TGTGCCTGGAGTGGATTGGTAAACATTCAGTACTTC. Protein product: CAWSGLVNIQYF.

This clone was recorded at least ten times. This chain connects TRBV5-1 to TRBJ2-1; D possibly uses TRBD1 or TRBD2 (7 bases each). Per germline, CDR1 SGHRS and CDR2 YFSETQ. V lost 2 bases, J lost 0 bases, and 9 bases lay in between. There are 15 residues in the CDR3. This CDR3 is CASSFRGGSYNEQFF. In DNA form, the CDR3 reads TGCGCCAGCAGCTTCAGGGGGGGCTCCTACAATGAGCAGTTCTTC.

This clone was counted many times. The V and J genes are TRBV5-1 and TRBJ1-2; D gene unclear. This CDR3 comprises 12 residues. CDR1 is SGHRS and CDR2 is YFSETQ in the germline V gene. V was clipped by 4 bases and J by 8 bases, with 12 bases between them. The CDR3 protein is CASSRFDAGYTF. DNA of the CDR3: TGCGCCAGCAGCCGATTTGACGCCGGCTACACCTTC.

This clone came up a few times. This chain joins TRBV28 and TRBJ2-5, with 9 positions matching TRBD1. Germline assignment: CDR1 MDHEN and CDR2 SYDVKM. CDR3 length equals 14 residues. V lost 2 bases and J lost 4; bases outside the gene matches: 2. The CDR3 loop reads CASSLGGQGETQYF. The CDR3 nucleotides read TGTGCCAGCAGTTTAGGGGGACAGGGAGAGACCCAGTACTTC.

J is TRBJ2-7 and V is TRBV11-1, with 9 bases that match TRBD1. The length of the CDR3 is 15 residues. The V segment lost 5 bases and the J segment 1 base; nucleotides outside the gene matches: 6. Germline V CDR1 and CDR2: SGHAT, FQDESV (reference sequence). The CDR3 region has the DNA TGTGCCAGCAGCCGACCCGGGACAGGGTCCTACGAGCAGTACTTC. Translating gives CASSRPGTGSYEQYF.

This clone was observed a handful of times. The chain links TRBV4-1 to TRBJ2-7; D is tentatively TRBD1 or TRBD2 (5 bases each). V was pared by 5 bases and J by 0 bases, with 11 bases between. The CDR3 contains 14 residues. The germline CDR1 and CDR2 sequences are MGHRA and YSYEKL. CDR3 bases: TGCGCCAGCAGCACCCGGGACGACTCCTACGAGCAGTACTTC. It yields the protein CASSTRDDSYEQYF.